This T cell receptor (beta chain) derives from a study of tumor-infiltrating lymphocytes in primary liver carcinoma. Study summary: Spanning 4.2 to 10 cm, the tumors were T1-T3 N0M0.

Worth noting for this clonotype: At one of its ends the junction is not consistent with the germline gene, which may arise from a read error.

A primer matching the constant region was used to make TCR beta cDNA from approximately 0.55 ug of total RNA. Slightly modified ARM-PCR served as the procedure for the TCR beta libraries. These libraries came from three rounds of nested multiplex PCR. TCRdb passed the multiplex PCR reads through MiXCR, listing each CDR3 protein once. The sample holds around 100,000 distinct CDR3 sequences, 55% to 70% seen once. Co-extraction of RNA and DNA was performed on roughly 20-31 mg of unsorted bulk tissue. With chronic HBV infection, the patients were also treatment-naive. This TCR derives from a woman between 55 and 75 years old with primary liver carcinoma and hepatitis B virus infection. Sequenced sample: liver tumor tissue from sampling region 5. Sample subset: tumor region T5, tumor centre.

The DNA of the CDR3 is TGTGCCAGCAGCTTGTTAACTGAGGAGACCCAACACTTC. As protein: CASSLLTEETQHF. The rearrangement uses TRBV5-5 and TRBJ2-5; no clear D gene. The CDR3 loop spans 13 amino acids. CDR1 is SGHKS, CDR2 YYEKEE, per germline (reference sequence).